A single sample gave rise to the 23 T cell receptor beta chains below, sequenced in a study of shared clonotypes between healthy human individuals. Produced via immunoSEQ multiplex PCR; TCRdb's table is partial and in-frame only. The table has over 2 million clones, about nine tenths seen once; the top ten hold 0.37%. Sequenced: naive CD4+ T cells from PBMCs. Subset described: CD45RA+ positively selected. The receptors derive from a man younger than 30 in good health. Some clones in this sample may be carry-over from other donors' samples.

The chain has TRBV29-1 and TRBJ2-3; 11 bases agree with TRBD2. This CDR3 region has 14 residues. The trim removed 7 bases at V and 3 bases at J, leaving 6 bases unmatched. The germline V gene has CDR1 SQVTM and CDR2 ANQGSEA. CDR3 protein: CSAVAGGPTDTQYF. DNA of the CDR3: TGCAGCGCCGTAGCGGGAGGGCCAACAGATACGCAGTATTTT.

In nucleotides, the CDR3 is TGTGCCAGTAGCCCCGGGACAGGGCCCTACGAGCAGTACTTC. This encodes CASSPGTGPYEQYF. The chain uses TRBV19 and TRBJ2-7; TRBD1 matches 9 bases. The CDR3 loop spans 14 amino acids. V trimming: 6 bases; J trimming: 2 bases; junction bases outside the gene matches: 5. Germline V gene data show CDR1 as LNHDA and CDR2 as SQIVND (reference sequence).

The V gene is TRBV2, the J gene TRBJ2-7; 8 nucleotides agree with TRBD1. Germline loops: CDR1 SNHLY, CDR2 FYNNEI. V lost 6 bases, J lost 5 bases, and 6 bases stayed unmatched. There are 13 residues in the CDR3. The CDR3 DNA reads as TGTGCCAGCAGCAGACAGGGGTTCGACGAGCAGTACTTC. Translation: CASSRQGFDEQYF.

The chain has TRBV19 and TRBJ1-1; the D is unclear. The CDR3 has 13 residues. V was shortened by 9 bases and J by 0 bases, with 11 bases between the two germline ends. Germline V CDR1 and CDR2: LNHDA, SQIVND (reference sequence). This CDR3 reads CASQRVMNTEAFF. In DNA form, the CDR3 reads TGTGCCAGCCAGAGGGTCATGAACACTGAAGCTTTCTTT.

V usage is TRBV6-1 and J usage is TRBJ1-3; D remains ambiguous. Trimming removed 0 bases at V and 0 bases at J, with 9 bases between. This CDR3 has 16 residues. From germline, CDR1 is MNHNS and CDR2 SASEGT. The CDR3 DNA sequence: TGTGCCAGCAGTGAAGCTGAACGGAGCTCTGGAAACACCATATATTTT. This translates into CASSEAERSSGNTIYF.

The CDR3 DNA is TGTGCCAGTAGTATAGATTTCAAAGATACGCAGTATTTT. It is translated as CASSIDFKDTQYF. The chain combines TRBV19 with TRBJ2-3; D gene unclear. Germline CDR1 LNHDA, CDR2 SQIVND (reference sequence). This CDR3 comprises 13 residues. V shed 0 bases and J shed 5 bases, with 6 bases lying between them. The variable domain in full, with the rest retrieved from reference TRBV19 and TRBJ2-3, is DGGITQSPKYLFRKEGQNVTLSCEQNLNHDAMYWYRQDPGQGLRLIYYSQIVNDFQKGDIAEGYSVSREKKESFPLTVTSAQKNPTAFYLCASSIDFKDTQYFGPGTRLTVL.

The count of this clone is one. The chain carries TRBV10-3 and TRBJ1-1, with TRBD1 matching over 8 bases. The CDR3 has 15 amino acids. Germline-derived CDR1 and CDR2 are ENHRY and SYGVKD. V lost 0 bases, J lost 1 base, and 1 base stayed unmatched. The CDR3 is CAISESGQGNTEAFF. CDR3 nucleotides: TGTGCCATCAGTGAGTCAGGACAGGGGAACACTGAAGCTTTCTTT.

This sequence joins TRBV19 and TRBJ1-1; D is ambiguous. The germline V gene has CDR1 LNHDA and CDR2 SQIVND (reference sequence). Trimming removed 7 bases from V and 0 bases from J, with 12 bases in between. The CDR3 has 14 residues. CDR3 bases: TGTGCCAGTAAATCCCACAGCATGAACACTGAAGCTTTCTTT. Translated, it gives CASKSHSMNTEAFF.

This clone was counted once. J is TRBJ1-3 and V is TRBV9; TRBD1 agrees at 9 bases. After removal of 3 bases from V and 0 bases from J, the junction contained 7 bases not matched to a gene. Germline CDR1 is SGDLS and CDR2 is YYNGEE. There are 17 residues in the CDR3. This CDR3 is CASSGPGQGYSGNTIYF. The CDR3 DNA reads as TGTGCCAGCAGCGGGCCAGGACAGGGGTACTCTGGAAACACCATATATTTT. The full variable domain, with the rest looked up from reference TRBV9 and TRBJ1-3, is DSGVTQTPKHLITATGQRVTLRCSPRSGDLSVYWYQQSLDQGLQFLIQYYNGEERAKGNILERFSAQQFPDLHSELNLSSLELGDSALYFCASSGPGQGYSGNTIYFGEGSWLTVV.

The chain's CDR3 is CASTGTGSNQPQHF. In DNA, the CDR3 is TGTGCCAGCACCGGGACAGGAAGCAATCAGCCCCAGCATTTT. This chain connects TRBV6-5 to TRBJ1-5, with 8 bases fitting TRBD1. The V gene's germline CDR1 is MNHEY and CDR2 SVGAGI. The CDR3 is 14 amino acids. V was pared by 7 bases and J by 1 base, with 3 bases of the junction left unmatched.

The chain joins TRBV6-1 to TRBJ1-3; D gene unclear. V lost 6 bases and J 3 bases, leaving 15 bases between the germline ends. Looked up from germline, CDR1 is MNHNS and CDR2 is SASEGT. CDR3 length equals 15 residues. The CDR3 DNA is TGTGCCAGCAGGCCCCCTACAAGCGGTGGAAACACCATATATTTT. Its translation is CASRPPTSGGNTIYF.

This chain uses TRBV6-5 with TRBJ2-1, with D hard to call. Germline CDR1 reads MNHEY; CDR2 reads SVGAGI. V lost 0 bases and J lost 5, with 5 bases in between. The CDR3 totals 13 residues. This CDR3 reads CASSYSENNEQFF. CDR3 in DNA: TGTGCCAGCAGTTACTCGGAAAACAATGAGCAGTTCTTC.

Concerning this clone: The sample has other DNA sequences that encode this CDR3 too. The chain combines TRBV5-1 with TRBJ2-5, with 7 bases identical to TRBD2. Trimming took 3 bases from V and 5 from J; bases not matched to a gene: 4. The CDR3 sequence is 13 residues long. CDR1 and CDR2 (germline): SGHRS, YFSETQ. Written as DNA, the CDR3 is TGCGCCAGCAGCTCGACTAGCAGGGAGACCCAGTACTTC. Translating gives CASSSTSRETQYF.

The chain employs TRBV2 and TRBJ2-5, with D uncertain. Trimming shortened V by 3 bases and J by 4 bases, and 9 bases separated the two germline ends. The CDR3 is 13 amino acids. The germline CDR1 and CDR2 sequences are SNHLY and FYNNEI. CDR3 loop: CASSDALGETQYF. The CDR3 bases are TGTGCCAGCAGTGATGCTTTGGGAGAGACCCAGTACTTC.

This sequence joins TRBV6-1 and TRBJ2-5; maybe TRBD1 (5 bases). This CDR3 region has 13 residues. The germline V gene has CDR1 MNHNS and CDR2 SASEGT. The V gene lost 7 bases and the J gene lost 5 bases, with 14 bases spanning the gap. The CDR3 here is CASNARVFETQYF. The CDR3 DNA is TGTGCCAGCAATGCCAGGGTGTTCGAGACCCAGTACTTC.

CDR3 amino acids: CATQAGAYNEQFF. The DNA of the CDR3 is TGTGCCACCCAAGCGGGGGCATACAATGAGCAGTTCTTC. This chain joins TRBV10-3 and TRBJ2-1; TRBD2 matches 8 bases. CDR1 and CDR2 (germline): ENHRY, SYGVKD. V shed 10 bases and J 4 bases; nucleotides not matched to a gene: 6. The CDR3 is made up of 13 amino acids.

The rearrangement uses TRBV6-5 and TRBJ1-5; TRBD1 matches at 12 bases. The CDR3 covers 13 residues. CDR1 MNHEY and CDR2 SVGAGI come from the germline V gene. V dropped 5 bases and J dropped 14; count of bases not matched to a gene: 7. The CDR3 coding sequence is TGTGCCAGCAGTCCCGGGACAGGGGGCGGTAAGCATTTT. Its translation is CASSPGTGGGKHF.

The chain joins TRBV7-6 to TRBJ2-3, with 8 bases lining up with TRBD2. CDR1 and CDR2 from the germline V gene are SGHVS and FNYEAQ. This CDR3 contains 19 residues. Germline trimming cut 5 bases from V and 1 base from J; bases unmatched to any gene: 17. CDR3 residues: CASSLGGGRPTKRTDTQYF. The CDR3 DNA follows: TGTGCCAGCAGCCTAGGAGGCGGGAGGCCGACAAAACGCACAGATACGCAGTATTTT. The variable domain in full, with the rest retrieved from reference TRBV7-6 and TRBJ2-3, is GAGVSQSPRYKVTKRGQDVALRCDPISGHVSLYWYRQALGQGPEFLTYFNYEAQQDKSGLPNDRFSAERPEGSISTLTIQRTEQRDSAMYRCASSLGGGRPTKRTDTQYFGPGTRLTVL.

This chain links TRBV5-1 with TRBJ1-4; D is possibly TRBD1 (5 bases). This CDR3 region has 15 residues. V gave up 0 bases and J gave up 10 bases, with 16 bases separating them. The germline V gene has CDR1 SGHRS and CDR2 YFSETQ. The CDR3 sequence is CASSLDLGGSGKLFF. As DNA, the CDR3 is TGCGCCAGCAGCTTGGATTTGGGGGGGTCCGGAAAACTGTTTTTT.

The J gene is TRBJ1-3, the V gene TRBV6-5; no clear D gene. Germline values: CDR1 MNHEY, CDR2 SVGAGI. CDR3 size: 14 residues. V lost 3 bases to trimming and J lost 0 bases, with 6 bases between them. The CDR3 reads CASSYEFSGNTIYF. In DNA form, the CDR3 reads TGTGCCAGCAGTTATGAGTTCTCTGGAAACACCATATATTTT.

This clone was detected only once. The V and J genes are TRBV29-1 and TRBJ2-1; TRBD2 aligns across 9 bases. This CDR3 region has 14 residues. Germline trimming cut 4 bases from V and 7 bases from J; bases unmatched to any gene: 8. Per the germline V gene, CDR1 is SQVTM and CDR2 is ANQGSEA. CDR3 nucleotide sequence: TGCAGCGTTGGGCGTAGCGGGAGCTCTAATGAGCAGTTCTTC. It is translated as CSVGRSGSSNEQFF.

A remark on this clone: The identical CDR3 is also encoded by other nucleotide sequences in the sample. V is TRBV7-3 and J is TRBJ2-5, with D tentatively TRBD1 (6 bases). The germline CDR1 and CDR2 sequences are SGHTA and FQGTGA. Trimming left V 5 bases short and J 3 bases short, with 10 bases between. This CDR3 contains 13 residues. The CDR3 DNA is TGTGCCAGCAGCCCCCCAGGGGAAGAGACCCAGTACTTC. Protein: CASSPPGEETQYF.

The chain links TRBV23-1 to TRBJ2-3; D gene ambiguous. Being an ORF, TRBV23-1 has a function that is uncertain. The CDR3 extends over 12 amino acids. Trimming left V 9 bases short and J 3 bases short, with 10 bases between. DNA for the CDR3: TGCGCCAGTCCCTCGGCTACAGATACGCAGTATTTT. It translates to CASPSATDTQYF.